This T cell receptor beta chain emerged from a study of blood T cell repertoires in COVID-19 (dated by TCRdb to 2020 to 2022). In terms of the full investigation: Samples from collaborators originated in the United States, Italy and Spain and spanned both the acute and convalescent phases of COVID-19. The prospective study material was composed of cDNA or gDNA derived from T cells, B-cell-depleted T cells, or PBMCs. The dataset comprised deeply sampled blood TCRbeta repertoires from subjects exposed to, actively infected with, or recovered from COVID-19. The repertoires were released in a freely available public database meant as a resource for research on the immune response to SARS-CoV-2. The samples were drawn from two sources: the first 160 participants of the ongoing ImmuneRACE study, and 1,200 or so subjects contributed by 6 global collaborators. The sample metadata nearly always contained a de-identified subject ID, COVID-19 status, age in years and sex. Where available, HLA class I and class II types were taken from metadata supplied by the sample provider and were not determined by assay-based typing. The paper's findings and limits, for the study overall: How much clinical and demographic metadata was included differed by source and by participant, and the metadata was provided uncurated.

As to this clone: Its antigen is still unknown. Base qualities are not provided; no much larger clone lies one nucleotide away.

The collaborating institutions used their own protocols to collect whole blood in K2EDTA tubes. Collaborator samples were shipped for TCRbeta analysis as frozen whole blood, isolated PBMCs, or DNA extracted from either sample type. TCRbeta CDR3 regions were amplified from genomic DNA by means of the immunoSEQ Assay, a bias-controlled multiplex PCR. As for the authors' bioinformatics: The number of nucleated cells in each sample was estimated from the amplification of reference gene primers within the assay. To quantify the absolute abundance of each unique TCRbeta CDR3 rearrangement, sequence reads were collapsed and filtered. For each sample, productive Simpson clonality was calculated by taking the square root of Simpson's diversity index across productive rearrangements. TCRdb obtained this table from immuneACCESS and retained in-frame rearrangements with V and J assigned. These tables miss some clones; where compared with another copy, unresolved V genes account for less than half of the shortfall, and the remainder is unexplained. From that table come the V and J calls and clone size; the DNA was used to work out D and trimming. Counted in this sample were about 130,000 clones; about 85% of them appeared once. The ten largest account for around a tenth of the sample.

CDR1 SGHRS and CDR2 YFSETQ are derived from the germline V gene. Unmatched junction bases come to 11, with V trimmed by 4 bases and J by 1 base. The CDR3 numbers 17 residues from cysteine through phenylalanine. The entry retains the CDR3 DNA only, 51 bases that are in frame from base 1. This receptor was obtained from a man aged 35 to 55 with active or convalescent COVID-19. Input material: peripheral blood. The chain is assembled from TRBV5-1 and TRBJ1-1; 9 nucleotides in the junction match TRBD1. The sequence in DNA is TGCGCCAGCAGCCCACTCGGGGGGGGACAGGGGAACACTGAAGCTTTCTTT. Protein translation: CASSPLGGGQGNTEAFF.